This record concerns one T cell receptor (beta chain) sequence. The data derive from a study of cytotoxic CD8 clonotypes in ibrutinib-treated CLL. Libraries were prepared by immunoSEQ multiplex PCR; TCRdb keeps only in-frame clonotypes and omits some of them. Of approximately 60,000 clones in the sample, roughly 50% are singletons; the top ten hold 20%. V lost 0 bases and J 4 bases, leaving 9 bases between the germline ends. Germline V gene data show CDR1 as MNHNS and CDR2 as SASEGT. This CDR3 is built from 14 residues. The rearrangement links TRBV6-1 to TRBJ1-1; D is uncertain. The origin of this receptor is a human donor with chronic lymphocytic leukemia. Sequenced here: PBMCs, sampled after 24 months of ibrutinib treatment. CDR3 sequence reads: CASSEAGRFTEAFF. For the CDR3, the DNA is TGTGCCAGCAGTGAAGCGGGAAGATTCACTGAAGCTTTCTTT.